The clone carrying this TCR beta chain was seen a few times. Its cognate antigen is unknown. These data belong to a study of early T cells in non-severe SARS-CoV-2 infection. At the level of the study: With bulk RNA from unsorted whole blood as input, sequencing yielded unpaired chains.

The CDR3 extends over 11 amino acids. Germline CDR1 and CDR2: SEHNR and FQNEAQ (reference sequence). V was cut by 5 bases and J by 11 bases, with 10 bases left in between. cDNA molecules, individually, were tagged with unique molecular identifiers. TCRdb passed the 5' RACE reads through MiXCR, listing each CDR3 protein once. This table holds 45,000 to 55,000 distinct CDR3 sequences, 9.5% to 13% found once. Whole-study findings and limits: Private and CD4 specificities were missed by VDJdb matching, which favored anti-spike CD8 responses.

The TCR sequence derives from an adult who was a healthcare worker with PCR-confirmed SARS-CoV-2 infection or an uninfected control (not recorded which). The material sequenced was whole blood. V gene TRBV7-9 combines with J gene TRBJ2-4; D might be TRBD1 or TRBD2, each matching 6 bases. The CDR3 reads CASSPGGFQYF. The CDR3 nucleotides read TGTGCCAGCAGCCCCGGGGGCTTTCAGTACTTC. The entire variable domain, with the rest obtained from reference TRBV7-9 and TRBJ2-4, is as follows: DTGVSQNPRHKITKRGQNVTFRCDPISEHNRLYWYRQTLGQGPEFLTYFQNEAQLEKSRLLSDRFSAERPKGSFSTLEIQRTEQGDSAMYLCASSPGGFQYFGAGTRLSVL.